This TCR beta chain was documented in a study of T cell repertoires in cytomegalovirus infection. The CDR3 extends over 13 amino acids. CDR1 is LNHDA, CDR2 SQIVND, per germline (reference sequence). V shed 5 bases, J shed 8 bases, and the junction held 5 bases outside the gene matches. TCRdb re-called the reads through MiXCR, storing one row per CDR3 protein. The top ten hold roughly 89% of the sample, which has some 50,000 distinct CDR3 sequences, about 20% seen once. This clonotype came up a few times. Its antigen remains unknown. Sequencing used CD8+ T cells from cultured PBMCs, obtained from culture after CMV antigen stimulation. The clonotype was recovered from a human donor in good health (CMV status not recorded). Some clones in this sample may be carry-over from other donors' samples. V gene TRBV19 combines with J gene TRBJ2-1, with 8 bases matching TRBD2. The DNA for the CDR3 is TGTGCCAGTAGTTTCACTAGCGGTGATGAGCAGTTCTTC. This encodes CASSFTSGDEQFF.